The T cell receptor delta chain described here comes from a study of gamma-delta T cells after stem cell transplantation. TCRdb redid the clone calls on the RT-PCR reads with CATT. The data contain under 5,500 delta-chain clones, roughly 10% of them seen just once; the ten biggest clones take up 13%. The CDR3 is 16 residues long. The junction had 2 bases not matched to a gene; V was cut back by 1 base and J by 1 base. In germline, CDR1 is GEAIGNYY, CDR2 EKD. This clone occurred a few times. J is TRDJ2 and V is TRDV2; TRDD3 aligns across 10 bases. The sequencing input was gamma-delta T cells. This sequence was found in a human donor. It is not recorded whose cells these are; they may come from a transplant donor. The chain's CDR3 is CACDTGGYILTAQLFF. The CDR3 DNA reads TGTGCCTGTGACACTGGGGGATACATTTTGACAGCACAACTCTTCTTT.